The source of this T cell receptor (beta chain) is a study of control samples from healthy donors and cancer patients (TCRdb year 2020). CDR1 and CDR2 (KGHSH, LQKENI) derive from the germline V gene. The CDR3 holds 13 amino acids from the cysteine to the phenylalanine. Only the CDR3 DNA is retained, 39 bases long and in frame from the first base. V gives up 6 bases and J gives up 4 bases, and the segment between their germline ends measures 12 bases. On this clone itself: Its cognate antigen has yet to be identified. No quality values exist for individual bases; no much larger clone is one base distant.

Libraries came from the immunoSEQ multiplex PCR assay. TCRdb took this table from immuneACCESS and kept in-frame rearrangements with V and J called. Such tables lack part of the clones; where checked against another copy, unresolved V genes explain under half of the gap, and the rest is unexplained. This sample comprises about 95,000 clones, around 81% of them detected only once. The top ten constitute approximately 19% of the sample. Recombination connected TRBV18 to TRBJ1-2, with the identity of the D gene unclear. Sequenced sample: blood. The receptor's source is a man aged 25-40 years in good health. The CDR3 is CASSSSEFYGYTF. In nucleotide form, the sequence is TGTGCCAGCTCCTCATCCGAGTTCTATGGCTACACCTTC. With the rest looked up from the reference TRBV18 and TRBJ1-2 genes rather than sequenced, the full variable domain is NAGVMQNPRHLVRRRGQEARLRCSPMKGHSHVYWYRQLPEEGLKFMVYLQKENIIDESGMPKERFSAEFPKEGPSILRIQQVVRGDSAAYFCASSSSEFYGYTFGSGTRLTVV.